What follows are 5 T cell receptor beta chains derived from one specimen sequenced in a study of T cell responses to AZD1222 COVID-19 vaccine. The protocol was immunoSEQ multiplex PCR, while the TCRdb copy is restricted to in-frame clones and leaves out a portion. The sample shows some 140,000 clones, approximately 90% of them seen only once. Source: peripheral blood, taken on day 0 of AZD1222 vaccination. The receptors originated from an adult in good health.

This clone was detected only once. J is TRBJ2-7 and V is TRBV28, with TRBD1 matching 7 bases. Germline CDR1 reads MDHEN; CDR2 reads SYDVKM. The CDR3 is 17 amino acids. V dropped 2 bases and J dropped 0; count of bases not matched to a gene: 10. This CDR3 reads CASSLLLYRDSSYEQYF. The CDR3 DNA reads TGTGCCAGCAGTTTACTACTTTACCGGGACAGCTCCTACGAGCAGTACTTC.

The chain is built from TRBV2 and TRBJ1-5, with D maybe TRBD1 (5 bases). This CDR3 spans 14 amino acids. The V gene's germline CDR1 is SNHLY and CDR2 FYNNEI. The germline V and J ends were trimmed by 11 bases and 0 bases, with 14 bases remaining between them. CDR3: CAGWDGYSNQPQHF. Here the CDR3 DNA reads TGTGCCGGTTGGGACGGTTATAGCAATCAGCCCCAGCATTTT.

This chain's CDR3 is CTSSREARDYNSPLHF. CDR3 DNA: TGCACCAGCAGCAGAGAGGCCAGAGATTATAATTCACCCCTCCACTTT. The rearrangement joins TRBV1 to TRBJ1-6. TRBV1 is recorded as a pseudogene. The CDR3 runs 16 residues.

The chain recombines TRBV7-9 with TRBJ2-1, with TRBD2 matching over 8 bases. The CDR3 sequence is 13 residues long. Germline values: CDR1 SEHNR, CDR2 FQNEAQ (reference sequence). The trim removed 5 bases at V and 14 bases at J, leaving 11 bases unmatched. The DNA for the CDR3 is TGTGCCAGCAGCCCGGCCGCAGCGGGAGAAAAGTTCTTC. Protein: CASSPAAAGEKFF.

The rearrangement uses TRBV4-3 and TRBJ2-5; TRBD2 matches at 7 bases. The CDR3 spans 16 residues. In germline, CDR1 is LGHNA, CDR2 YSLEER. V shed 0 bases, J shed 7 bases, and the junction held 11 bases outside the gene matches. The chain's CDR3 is CASSQESSSGFGTQYF. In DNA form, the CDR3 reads TGCGCCAGCAGCCAAGAAAGTTCTAGCGGTTTTGGGACCCAGTACTTC.